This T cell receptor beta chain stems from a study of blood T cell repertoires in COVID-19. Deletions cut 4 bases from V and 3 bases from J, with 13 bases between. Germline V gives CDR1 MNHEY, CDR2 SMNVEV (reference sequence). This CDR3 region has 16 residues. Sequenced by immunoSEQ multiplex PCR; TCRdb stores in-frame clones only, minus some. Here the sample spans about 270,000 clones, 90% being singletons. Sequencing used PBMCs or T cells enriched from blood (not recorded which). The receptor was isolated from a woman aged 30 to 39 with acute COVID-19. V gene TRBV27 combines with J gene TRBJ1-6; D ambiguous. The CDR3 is CASSSGAGFYNSPLHF. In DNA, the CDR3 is TGTGCCAGCAGTTCAGGCGCAGGATTCTATAATTCACCCCTCCACTTT.